The TCR beta chain described here comes from a study of cytomegalovirus exposure and HLA in healthy donors. Study-level points and caveats: While the bulk of TCR sequences proved rare, some public TCRs turned up in many donors. More clonal expansion characterized HLA-associated TCR beta chains than equally common others in a later analysis.

PCR was performed using 60 Vbeta and 13 Jbeta primers. TCRdb's table, derived via immunoSEQ multiplex PCR, lists solely in-frame clones and lacks some. The ten most abundant clones cover 2.7% of a sample with more than 110,000 clones. Comments on this clone: Its specificity is unknown.

Among the donors, all were healthy bone marrow donors. In germline, CDR1 is SGHTA, CDR2 FQGNSA. The CDR3 consists of 15 residues. Germline trimming cut 1 base from V and 3 bases from J; bases unmatched to any gene: 6. The clonotype originates from a middle-aged man in good health and CMV-seronegative. The sequencing input was PBMCs. The rearrangement joins TRBV7-2 to TRBJ2-7; 7 nucleotides match TRBD1. CDR3 amino acids: CASSLEQGQFYEQYF. CDR3 nucleotide sequence: TGTGCCAGCAGCTTAGAACAGGGACAGTTCTACGAGCAGTACTTC.